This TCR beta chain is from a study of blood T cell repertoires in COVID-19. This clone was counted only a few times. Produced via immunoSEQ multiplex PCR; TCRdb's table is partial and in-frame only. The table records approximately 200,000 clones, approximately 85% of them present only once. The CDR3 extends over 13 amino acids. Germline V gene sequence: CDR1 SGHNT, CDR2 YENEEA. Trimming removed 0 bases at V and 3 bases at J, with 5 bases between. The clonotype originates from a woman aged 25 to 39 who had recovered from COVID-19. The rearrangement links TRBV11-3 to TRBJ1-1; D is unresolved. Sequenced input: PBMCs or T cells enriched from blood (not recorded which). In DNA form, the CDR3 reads TGTGCCAGCAGCTTAGATCGGGACACTGAAGCTTTCTTT. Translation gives CASSLDRDTEAFF.